The clone carrying this TCR beta chain occurred a few times. Its antigen is as yet unknown. The sample carries other DNA sequences with the same CDR3. Germline V gene sequence: CDR1 WNHNN, CDR2 SYGVQD (reference sequence). There are 13 residues in the CDR3. The V end lost 0 bases, the J end lost 4 bases, and 4 bases lay between the germline ends. Sorted-subset replicate PCR reactions were performed with roughly 200 ng DNA, corresponding to tens of thousands of T cell genomes. TCRdb's copy holds only in-frame clones and misses some; the assay was immunoSEQ multiplex PCR. The table has about 2.4 million clones, roughly 93% seen once; the top ten hold 0.36%. The entry originates in a study of shared clonotypes between healthy human individuals. Whole-study findings and limits: Few donors limited the genetic and exposure-history diversity represented. Memory subsets generally showed lower estimated richness than naive subsets.

Sequencing was carried out using naive CD4+ T cells from PBMCs. Subset meaning: CD45RA+ positively selected. The origin of this receptor is a young man in good health. Some clones in this sample may be carry-over from other donors' samples. The chain employs TRBV10-1 and TRBJ1-5; D uncertain. CDR3 amino acids: CASSESRNQPQHF. In DNA, the CDR3 is TGCGCCAGCAGTGAGTCCCGGAATCAGCCCCAGCATTTT.